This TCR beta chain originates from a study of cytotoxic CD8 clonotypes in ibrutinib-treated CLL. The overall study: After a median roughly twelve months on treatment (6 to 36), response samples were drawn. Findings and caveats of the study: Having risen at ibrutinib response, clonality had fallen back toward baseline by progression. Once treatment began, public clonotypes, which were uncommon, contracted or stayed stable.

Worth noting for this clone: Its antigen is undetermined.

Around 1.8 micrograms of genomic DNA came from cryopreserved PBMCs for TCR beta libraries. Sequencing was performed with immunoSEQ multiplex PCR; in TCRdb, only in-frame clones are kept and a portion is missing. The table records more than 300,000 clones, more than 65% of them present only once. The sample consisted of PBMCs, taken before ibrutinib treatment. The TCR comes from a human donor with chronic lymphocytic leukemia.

Written as DNA, the CDR3 is TGTGCCAGCAGTGTCCTCCGGTCAGGTTATCCCAAAAACATTCAGTACTTC. It specifies CASSVLRSGYPKNIQYF. The chain joins TRBV27 to TRBJ2-4; D gene ambiguous. The CDR3 covers 17 residues. Germline CDR1 and CDR2: MNHEY and SMNVEV (reference sequence). The V end was cut by 5 bases, the J end by 2 bases, with 19 bases between.